Presented here are 14 T cell receptor beta chains from one specimen sequenced in a study of blood T cell repertoires in COVID-19. The protocol was immunoSEQ multiplex PCR, while the TCRdb copy is restricted to in-frame clones and leaves out a portion. The repertoire includes around 450,000 clones, roughly 87% of them detected once, and 0.7% sits in the top ten. Specimen: PBMCs or T cells enriched from blood (not recorded which). These receptors originate from a woman between 18 and 29 years old who had recovered from COVID-19.

This chain links TRBV11-2 with TRBJ1-6, with 8 bases identical to TRBD1. CDR1 and CDR2 (germline): SGHAT, FQNNGV. The CDR3 runs 14 residues. Unmatched junction bases numbered 3, after V lost 5 bases and J lost 6 bases. The CDR3 DNA reads as TGTGCCAGCAGCCGCGACAGGGGTAATTCACCCCTCCACTTT. This codes for CASSRDRGNSPLHF.

The genes are TRBV4-1 and TRBJ2-2, with a weak D call TRBD2 (6 bases). The V gene's germline CDR1 is MGHRA and CDR2 YSYEKL. The ends were cut back, 3 bases at V and 2 bases at J, with 16 bases in the middle. The CDR3 has 17 residues. CDR3 residues: CASSHATSGLNTGELFF. For the CDR3, the DNA is TGCGCCAGCAGCCATGCAACCAGCGGGCTAAACACCGGGGAGCTGTTTTTT.

The CDR3 DNA reads as TGTGCCGCTAGACAGGGAATAAACACTGAAGCTTTCTTT. Encoded protein: CAARQGINTEAFF. The chain carries TRBV7-8 and TRBJ1-1, with 7 bases fitting TRBD1. The germline gives CDR1 SGHVS, CDR2 FQNEAQ. The CDR3 contains 13 residues. The V and J ends lost 11 bases and 2 bases, in that order; junction bases with no gene match: 8.

The rearrangement links TRBV6-5 to TRBJ1-2, with 12 bases identical to TRBD1. The CDR3 covers 13 residues. The V gene's germline CDR1 is MNHEY and CDR2 SVGAGI. V was pared by 8 bases and J by 6 bases, with 4 bases of the junction left unmatched. In DNA, the CDR3 is TGTGCCAGCTCCGGGACAGGGGGCGATGGCTACACCTTC. It specifies CASSGTGGDGYTF.

This clone was picked up one time. The genes are TRBV27 and TRBJ1-1, with 7 positions matching TRBD1. CDR3 size: 13 residues. The J segment lost 4 bases and the V segment lost 2 bases, leaving 1 base of the junction unmatched. Germline V gene data show CDR1 as MNHEY and CDR2 as SMNVEV (reference sequence). This CDR3 is CASSLAGGTEAFF. CDR3 coding DNA: TGTGCCAGCAGTTTAGCAGGGGGCACTGAAGCTTTCTTT.

In this sample, this clone turned up once. The chain recombines TRBV6-5 with TRBJ2-3; 7 bases line up with TRBD2. The germline V gene has CDR1 MNHEY and CDR2 SVGAGI. The CDR3 sequence is 13 residues long. V shed 7 bases, J shed 1 base, and the junction held 2 bases outside the gene matches. CDR3 DNA sequence: TGTGCCAGCATGGCGGGGGGCACAGATACGCAGTATTTT. It codes for CASMAGGTDTQYF.

The sample holds one count of this clone. CDR3 coding DNA: TGTGCCAGCAGCTTGGGGCAGGTGGATTGGAAACTGTTTTTT. It yields the protein CASSLGQVDWKLFF. The rearrangement uses TRBV5-6 and TRBJ1-4; D not certain. Trimming pared 0 bases from V and 11 bases from J, leaving 14 bases between. Germline V gene sequence: CDR1 SGHDT, CDR2 YYEEEE. The CDR3 consists of 14 residues. Drawing the rest from reference TRBV5-6 and TRBJ1-4, the complete variable domain is DAGVTQSPTHLIKTRGQQVTLRCSPKSGHDTVSWYQQALGQGPQFIFQYYEEEERQRGNFPDRFSGHQFPNYSSELNVNALLLGDSALYLCASSLGQVDWKLFFGSGTQLSVL.

The chain links TRBV5-6 to TRBJ2-7; D gene ambiguous. The CDR3 loop spans 14 amino acids. Germline lookup yields CDR1 SGHDT and CDR2 YYEEEE. The V end was cut by 1 base, the J end by 2 bases, with 10 bases between. CDR3 DNA: TGTGCCAGCAGCTTGATATCCAGGACCTACGAGCAGTACTTC. Protein sequence: CASSLISRTYEQYF.

This chain connects TRBV29-1 to TRBJ2-4; D uncertain. The V end lost 3 bases, the J end lost 0 bases, and 12 bases lay between the germline ends. Germline V lookup: CDR1 SQVTM, CDR2 ANQGSEA. This CDR3 region has 15 residues. The CDR3 DNA sequence: TGCAGCGTTGATCGGCGGATCCTAGCCAAAAACATTCAGTACTTC. Amino acids: CSVDRRILAKNIQYF.

CDR3 sequence (DNA): TGCGCCAGCAGTCAACAGGGCACTGCTAATGAAAAACTGTTTTTT. It encodes CASSQQGTANEKLFF. The chain couples TRBV4-1 to TRBJ1-4; D is perhaps TRBD1 (6 bases). V lost 6 bases to trimming and J lost 3 bases, with 14 bases between them. This CDR3 is built from 15 residues. The germline V gene has CDR1 MGHRA and CDR2 YSYEKL.

V usage is TRBV27 and J usage is TRBJ2-2; no clear D gene. The CDR3 length is 15 residues. V lost 4 bases, J lost 3 bases, and 12 bases lay in between. The germline V gene encodes CDR1 MNHEY and CDR2 SMNVEV (reference sequence). The CDR3 coding sequence is TGTGCCAGCAGTTCGACCGACAAATACACCGGGGAGCTGTTTTTT. Translating it yields CASSSTDKYTGELFF.

The CDR3 DNA is TGTGCCAGCAGCTTAGGAGGGACAGGGAGGATAAATACGCAGTATTTT. It yields the protein CASSLGGTGRINTQYF. The chain combines TRBV7-9 with TRBJ2-3; 9 bases are shared with TRBD1. V dropped 1 base and J dropped 7; count of bases not matched to a gene: 9. CDR3 length equals 16 residues. Germline-derived CDR1 and CDR2 are SEHNR and FQNEAQ (reference sequence).

V and J are TRBV10-3 and TRBJ1-2, with 10 bases identical to TRBD1. V lost 7 bases and J lost 8; bases outside the gene matches: 7. The CDR3 has 13 amino acids. Germline V gene data show CDR1 as ENHRY and CDR2 as SYGVKD. CDR3 residues: CAINASTGGGYTF. CDR3 nucleotide sequence: TGTGCCATCAACGCTTCGACAGGGGGCGGCTACACCTTC.

This rearrangement joins TRBV19 to TRBJ2-5; 8 nucleotides match TRBD1. Trimming took 3 bases from V and 4 from J; bases not matched to a gene: 10. This CDR3 spans 16 amino acids. Germline-derived CDR1 and CDR2 are LNHDA and SQIVND (reference sequence). The CDR3 coding sequence is TGTGCCAGTAGTATTTCACCGGGACAGGAGGGAGAGACCCAGTACTTC. It encodes CASSISPGQEGETQYF.